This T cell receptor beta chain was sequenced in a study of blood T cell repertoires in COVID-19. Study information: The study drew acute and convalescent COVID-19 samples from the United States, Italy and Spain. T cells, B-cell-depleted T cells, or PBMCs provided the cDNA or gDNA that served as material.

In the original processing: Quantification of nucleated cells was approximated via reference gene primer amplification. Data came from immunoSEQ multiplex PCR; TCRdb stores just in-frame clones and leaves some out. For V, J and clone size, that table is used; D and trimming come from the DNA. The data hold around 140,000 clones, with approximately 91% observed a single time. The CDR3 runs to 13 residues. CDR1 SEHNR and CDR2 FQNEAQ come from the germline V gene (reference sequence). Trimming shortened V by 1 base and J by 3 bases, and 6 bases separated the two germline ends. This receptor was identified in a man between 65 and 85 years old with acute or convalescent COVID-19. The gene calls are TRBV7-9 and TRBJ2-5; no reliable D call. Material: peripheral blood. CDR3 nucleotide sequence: TGTGCCAGCAGCTTAGGCAGTGAAGAGACCCAGTACTTC. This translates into CASSLGSEETQYF. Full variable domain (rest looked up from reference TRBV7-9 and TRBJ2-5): DTGVSQNPRHKITKRGQNVTFRCDPISEHNRLYWYRQTLGQGPEFLTYFQNEAQLEKSRLLSDRFSAERPKGSFSTLEIQRTEQGDSAMYLCASSLGSEETQYFGPGTRLLVL.